The clone carrying this T cell receptor (beta chain) was detected a few times. The antigen remains undetermined. The protocol attached unique molecular identifiers to individual cDNA molecules. TCRdb used MiXCR to reprocess the 5' RACE reads, holding one entry per CDR3 protein. The sample shows 75,000 to 80,000 distinct CDR3 sequences, less than 20% of them seen only once. This specimen comes from a study of early T cells in non-severe SARS-CoV-2 infection. As for the study in general: Chains were unpaired, as sequencing was done on bulk RNA from unsorted whole blood.

CDR1 is SGHAT and CDR2 is FQNNGV in the germline V gene. CDR3 length: 18 amino acids. V was clipped by 4 bases and J by 0 bases, with 22 bases between them. Study observations and caveats: Anti-spike CD8 specificities were favored by VDJdb matching, whose results missed private and CD4 specificities.

The sequence came from an adult who was a healthcare worker with PCR-confirmed SARS-CoV-2 infection or an uninfected control (not recorded which). V gene TRBV11-2 combines with J gene TRBJ2-7; D ambiguous. Sequenced material: whole blood. CDR3 sequence reads: CASSSSPTARVNSYEQYF. CDR3 DNA sequence: TGTGCCAGCAGCTCCTCCCCCACTGCTAGGGTAAACTCCTACGAGCAGTACTTC.